The following is a TCR beta chain sequence with its context. Antigen: not known. This CDR3 is built from 16 residues. The germline V gene has CDR1 LNHNV and CDR2 YYDKDF (reference sequence). V was shortened by 0 bases and J by 1 base, with 7 bases between the two germline ends. Here immunoSEQ multiplex PCR was the method, and the copy in TCRdb shows in-frame clones only, minus some. Of 110,000 to 150,000 clones listed, 92% were seen once; the top ten hold roughly 0.19%. The entry originates in a study of graft-versus-host responses after intestinal transplantation. V and J are TRBV15 and TRBJ2-6; D remains ambiguous. This material consisted of unstimulated CD4+ T cells sorted from spleen or lymph node cells, taken before intestinal transplant. The receptor's source is a human donor who received an intestinal transplant. The CDR3 loop reads CATSRDTGSGANVLTF. For the CDR3, the DNA is TGTGCCACCAGCAGAGATACCGGGTCTGGGGCCAACGTCCTGACTTTC.